Each of the 12 T cell receptor beta chains below was sequenced from the same sample in a study of blood T cell repertoires in COVID-19. Generated by immunoSEQ multiplex PCR, the TCRdb table keeps only in-frame clones and is missing some. Of around 330,000 clones in the sample, 85% to 90% were seen once. The sequenced sample consisted of peripheral blood. These receptors all come from a woman aged 50 to 60 with active or convalescent COVID-19.

The chain links TRBV7-2 to TRBJ1-2; the D gene is possibly TRBD1 (5 bases). The CDR3 spans 15 residues. CDR1 and CDR2 (germline): SGHTA, FQGNSA. Trimming left V 5 bases short and J 7 bases short, with 20 bases between. The CDR3 DNA follows: TGTGCCAGCAGCATGCAGGGAACTGTTGGTAGTGGCTACACCTTC. As protein: CASSMQGTVGSGYTF. Full variable domain (remainder filled in from reference TRBV7-2 and TRBJ1-2): GAGVSQSPSNKVTEKGKDVELRCDPISGHTALYWYRQSLGQGLEFLIYFQGNSAPDKSGLPSDRFSAERTGGSVSTLTIQRTQQEDSAVYLCASSMQGTVGSGYTFGSGTRLTVV.

The chain couples TRBV5-1 to TRBJ2-3; 9 bases fit TRBD2. Trimming cost V 0 bases and J 2 bases; bases outside gene matches: 10. The CDR3 is 18 residues long. CDR1 and CDR2 from the germline V gene are SGHRS and YFSETQ. Here the CDR3 DNA reads TGCGCCAGCAGCTTGGGCCAGGGCCTAGCGGGATTCACAGATACGCAGTATTTT. It is translated as CASSLGQGLAGFTDTQYF.

This clone was recorded a few times. The chain is built from TRBV19 and TRBJ2-3; D gene uncertain. The CDR3 runs 14 residues. With 3 bases removed from V and 0 bases from J, the gap between germline ends came to 7 bases. Germline lookup yields CDR1 LNHDA and CDR2 SQIVND (reference sequence). CDR3 amino acids: CASSITVSTDTQYF. In nucleotides, the CDR3 is TGTGCCAGTAGTATTACAGTCAGCACAGATACGCAGTATTTT.

This chain joins TRBV4-3 and TRBJ2-7; D gene ambiguous. Trimming removed 4 bases at V and 4 bases at J, with 17 bases between. Germline V gene sequence: CDR1 LGHNA, CDR2 YSLEER. This CDR3 region has 15 residues. For the CDR3, the DNA is TGCGCCAGCAGCCCCGACTTAGTCGCCGGGTACGAGCAGTACTTC. Residues: CASSPDLVAGYEQYF.

The V call is TRBV28, the J call TRBJ1-6; TRBD1 might be the D (5 bases). Germline CDR1 reads MDHEN; CDR2 reads SYDVKM. CDR3 length: 14 amino acids. Between the trimmed V and J ends, which lost 6 bases and 8 bases, there was a span of 14 bases. As DNA, the CDR3 is TGTGCCAGCAGGCCGGGGTGGGGGGATTCACCCCTCCACTTT. It is translated as CASRPGWGDSPLHF.

The chain combines TRBV6-1 with TRBJ1-1; D is undetermined. CDR1 and CDR2 (germline): MNHNS, SASEGT. The ends were cut back, 2 bases at V and 5 bases at J, with 12 bases in the middle. This CDR3 has 14 amino acids. The CDR3 loop is CASSETVGDTEAFF. As DNA, the CDR3 is TGTGCCAGCAGTGAAACAGTCGGCGATACTGAAGCTTTCTTT.

The J gene is TRBJ1-1, the V gene TRBV5-5, with D hard to call. The CDR3 is 14 amino acids. Germline CDR1 and CDR2: SGHKS and YYEKEE (reference sequence). The V and J ends lost 7 bases and 4 bases respectively, with 17 bases between them. The CDR3: CASEQRGIFTEAFF. The CDR3 nucleotides are TGTGCCAGCGAGCAGCGGGGAATTTTCACTGAAGCTTTCTTT.

The chain combines TRBV25-1 with TRBJ2-2, with D possibly matching TRBD1 (5 bases). Between the trimmed V and J ends, which lost 2 bases and 2 bases, there was a span of 9 bases. The CDR3 is 15 amino acids. The V gene's germline CDR1 is MGHDK and CDR2 SYGVNS. The CDR3 here is CASSETTVNTGELFF. CDR3 sequence (DNA): TGTGCCAGCAGTGAAACGACAGTAAACACCGGGGAGCTGTTTTTT.

The gene calls are TRBV6-5 and TRBJ2-6, with TRBD1 as a possible D gene (6 bases). The V end was cut by 4 bases, the J end by 0 bases, with 10 bases between. CDR1 MNHEY and CDR2 SVGAGI come from the germline V gene. CDR3 length equals 16 residues. The CDR3 coding sequence is TGTGCCAGCAGTTGGGGACATTTCTCTGGGGCCAACGTCCTGACTTTC. It encodes CASSWGHFSGANVLTF.

The J gene is TRBJ1-5, the V gene TRBV28; D gene ambiguous. CDR1 and CDR2 from the germline V gene are MDHEN and SYDVKM. The CDR3 loop spans 14 amino acids. Deletions cut 9 bases from V and 4 bases from J, with 16 bases between. The CDR3 sequence is CASSVRYSNQPQHF. CDR3 DNA: TGTGCCAGTTCCGTGAGGTATTCTAATCAGCCCCAGCATTTT.

The chain uses TRBV27 and TRBJ2-5, with TRBD1 as a possible D gene (5 bases). CDR1 is MNHEY, CDR2 SMNVEV, per germline (reference sequence). This CDR3 has 13 residues. V lost 1 base and J lost 4, with 7 bases in between. In DNA form, the CDR3 reads TGTGCCAGCAGTTTATGGGGCGCAGAGACCCAGTACTTC. Amino acids: CASSLWGAETQYF.

This chain connects TRBV2 to TRBJ2-7; the match to TRBD2 covers 9 bases. The ends lost 8 bases at V and 5 bases at J; junction bases unmatched: 13. CDR3 length: 15 residues. Germline V gene lookup returns CDR1 SNHLY and CDR2 FYNNEI. In DNA, the CDR3 is TGTGCCAGCTATCATGACGGGACTAGCATCCACGAGCAGTACTTC. The encoded protein is CASYHDGTSIHEQYF.